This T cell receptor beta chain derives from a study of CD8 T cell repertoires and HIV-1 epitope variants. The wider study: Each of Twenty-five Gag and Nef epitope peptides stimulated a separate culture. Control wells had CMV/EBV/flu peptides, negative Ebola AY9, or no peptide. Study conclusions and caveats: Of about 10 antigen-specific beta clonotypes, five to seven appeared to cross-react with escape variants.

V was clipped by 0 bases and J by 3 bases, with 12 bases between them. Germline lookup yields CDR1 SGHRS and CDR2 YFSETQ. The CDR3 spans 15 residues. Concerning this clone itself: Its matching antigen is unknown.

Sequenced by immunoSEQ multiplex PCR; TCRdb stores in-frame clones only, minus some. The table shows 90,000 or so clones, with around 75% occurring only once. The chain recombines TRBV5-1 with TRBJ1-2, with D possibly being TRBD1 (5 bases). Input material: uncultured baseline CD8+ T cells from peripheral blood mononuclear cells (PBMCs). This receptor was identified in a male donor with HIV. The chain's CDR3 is CASSLAGGLDYGYTF. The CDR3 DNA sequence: TGCGCCAGCAGCTTGGCCGGGGGGTTGGACTATGGCTACACCTTC.